These 21 T cell receptor beta chains were all obtained from the same sample, sequenced in a study of control samples from healthy donors and cancer patients. Repertoires were generated with immunoSEQ multiplex PCR, while TCRdb's copy carries only in-frame clones and drops some. This table has around 130,000 clones, around nine tenths appearing once. Sample: blood. All receptors come from a man aged 25 to 45 in good health.

The rearrangement joins TRBV7-8 to TRBJ1-2, with D uncertain. Trimming cost V 1 base and J 6 bases, with 9 bases left between them. In germline, CDR1 is SGHVS, CDR2 FQNEAQ. The CDR3 runs 13 residues. The chain's CDR3 is CASSLGRLDGYTF. The DNA for the CDR3 is TGTGCCAGCAGCTTAGGCAGGCTCGATGGCTACACCTTC.

J is TRBJ2-3 and V is TRBV9; 10 positions agree with TRBD2. Germline V gene data show CDR1 as SGDLS and CDR2 as YYNGEE. J was trimmed by 6 bases and V by 0 bases; bases with no gene match: 16. The CDR3 is made up of 19 amino acids. CDR3 sequence: CASSVAPLGSGGAMDTQYF. Here the CDR3 DNA reads TGTGCCAGCAGCGTAGCCCCCCTGGGGAGCGGGGGGGCCATGGATACGCAGTATTTT. Full variable domain (rest looked up from reference TRBV9 and TRBJ2-3): DSGVTQTPKHLITATGQRVTLRCSPRSGDLSVYWYQQSLDQGLQFLIQYYNGEERAKGNILERFSAQQFPDLHSELNLSSLELGDSALYFCASSVAPLGSGGAMDTQYFGPGTRLTVL.

V is TRBV4-2 and J is TRBJ2-6, with TRBD2 matching 12 bases. The ends lost 6 bases at V and 0 bases at J; junction bases unmatched: 3. Germline-derived CDR1 and CDR2 are LGHNA and YNFKEQ. CDR3 size: 17 residues. In DNA form, the CDR3 reads TGTGCCAGCAGGAAGACTAGCGGGGGCTCTGGGGCCAACGTCCTGACTTTC. It yields the protein CASRKTSGGSGANVLTF.

This clone was recorded once. The chain is built from TRBV13 and TRBJ1-5; D uncertain. This CDR3 contains 12 residues. Germline lookup yields CDR1 PRHDT and CDR2 FYEKMQ (reference sequence). Trimming took off 0 bases at V and 7 bases at J, with 4 bases between the two ends. Written as DNA, the CDR3 is TGTGCCAGCAGCTTAGGAGGGCAGCCCCAGCATTTT. The encoded protein is CASSLGGQPQHF.

The gene calls are TRBV2 and TRBJ2-1; 9 nucleotides line up with TRBD1. The trim removed 8 bases at V and 2 bases at J, leaving 4 bases unmatched. The germline gives CDR1 SNHLY, CDR2 FYNNEI. The CDR3 is made up of 14 amino acids. The CDR3 DNA is TGTGCCAGCGGAAGGACAGGGGCCTACAATGAGCAGTTCTTC. Protein: CASGRTGAYNEQFF.

The chain recombines TRBV5-1 with TRBJ1-4; D might be TRBD1 (5 bases). Germline V gives CDR1 SGHRS, CDR2 YFSETQ. This CDR3 has 14 residues. Trimming shortened V by 4 bases and J by 10 bases, and 17 bases separated the two germline ends. The CDR3 nucleotides read TGCGCCAGCAGCCCCCAAGGGGTAGGGCGAAAACTGTTTTTT. Translation gives CASSPQGVGRKLFF.

The V gene is TRBV28, the J gene TRBJ1-3; D uncertain. The CDR3 loop spans 14 amino acids. V was cut by 6 bases and J by 0 bases, with 9 bases left in between. The V gene's germline CDR1 is MDHEN and CDR2 SYDVKM. The CDR3 DNA follows: TGTGCCAGCAGGGGCGGCTCCTCTGGAAACACCATATATTTT. Residues: CASRGGSSGNTIYF.

This chain uses TRBV5-6 with TRBJ1-2, with TRBD1 matching over 7 bases. The CDR3 has 15 residues. V lost 2 bases, J lost 4 bases, and 8 bases stayed unmatched. Germline V lookup: CDR1 SGHDT, CDR2 YYEEEE. The CDR3, as DNA: TGTGCCAGCAGCTTTACCCCTCCAGGGGGCTATGGCTACACCTTC. It translates to CASSFTPPGGYGYTF.

This chain connects TRBV24-1 to TRBJ1-2; D is uncertain. V dropped 1 base and J dropped 3 bases, with 5 bases sitting between them. The CDR3 extends over 13 amino acids. Germline CDR1 is KGHDR and CDR2 is SFDVKD. The CDR3 region has the DNA TGTGCCACCAGTGATTTTCCGCACTATGGCTACACCTTC. Translation gives CATSDFPHYGYTF.

V gene TRBV10-2 combines with J gene TRBJ1-1; a possible D gene is TRBD1 (5 bases). The CDR3 contains 14 residues. CDR1 and CDR2 from the germline V gene are WSHSY and SAAADI. V lost 2 bases to trimming and J lost 1 base, with 8 bases between them. CDR3 sequence reads: CASSEGRGNTEAFF. In DNA form, the CDR3 reads TGCGCCAGCAGTGAGGGGAGGGGGAACACTGAAGCTTTCTTT.

The rearrangement uses TRBV2 and TRBJ1-6; D is perhaps TRBD1 (6 bases). Germline V lookup: CDR1 SNHLY, CDR2 FYNNEI. Trimming removed 7 bases at V and 6 bases at J, with 19 bases between. The CDR3 runs 16 residues. Here the CDR3 reads CASKGRGTAINSPLHF. The CDR3 nucleotides are TGTGCCAGCAAGGGGAGGGGGACGGCGATTAATTCACCCCTCCACTTT.

As regards this clone: It is unclear where the CDR3 begins or ends on the DNA, so no DNA is shown, and the CDR3 is as TCRdb lists it. V usage is TRBV6-5 and J usage is TRBJ1-2. The CDR3 has 14 amino acids, counting both end residues. Germline V CDR1 and CDR2: MNHEY, SVGAGI. CDR3: CASSTSGTFYGYTF.

The rearrangement uses TRBV5-1 and TRBJ1-6; D perhaps matches TRBD1 (6 bases). This CDR3 spans 16 amino acids. From germline, CDR1 is SGHRS and CDR2 YFSETQ. Trimming stripped 0 bases from V and 5 bases from J, with 12 bases between. The CDR3 DNA reads TGCGCCAGCAGCTTGGGGACAGACTGGAATAATTCACCCCTCCACTTT. It is translated as CASSLGTDWNNSPLHF.

A few counts support this clone. This chain joins TRBV29-1 and TRBJ1-2, with a possible D match to TRBD1 (6 bases). The CDR3 length is 11 residues. Germline CDR1 and CDR2: SQVTM and ANQGSEA. CDR3 region: CTRGANYGYTF. The CDR3 bases are TGCACGAGGGGGGCTAACTATGGCTACACCTTC.

V usage is TRBV7-2 and J usage is TRBJ2-7, with 7 bases identical to TRBD2. Trimming removed 6 bases from V and 4 bases from J; junction bases left unmatched: 6. This CDR3 contains 13 residues. Germline values: CDR1 SGHTA, CDR2 FQGNSA. The CDR3 bases are TGTGCCAGCAGTTACCGCGGGGGATACGAGCAGTACGTC. It encodes CASSYRGGYEQYV.

The rearrangement uses TRBV10-3 and TRBJ2-5, with D possibly matching TRBD1 (6 bases). Trimming took off 6 bases at V and 2 bases at J, with 7 bases between the two ends. CDR1 and CDR2 from the germline V gene are ENHRY and SYGVKD. There are 12 residues in the CDR3. In DNA form, the CDR3 reads TGTGCCATCAGCAGGGGACAAGAGACCCAGTACTTC. Its translation: CAISRGQETQYF.

The gene calls are TRBV25-1 and TRBJ2-3; TRBD1 is a possible D gene (5 bases). The CDR3 spans 14 residues. CDR1 is MGHDK, CDR2 SYGVNS, per germline. Trimming took off 3 bases at V and 0 bases at J, with 7 bases between the two ends. This CDR3 is CASSDPGSTDTQYF. CDR3 DNA sequence: TGTGCCAGCAGTGACCCAGGGAGCACAGATACGCAGTATTTT.

The chain is built from TRBV13 and TRBJ2-5; D call uncertain. From germline, CDR1 is PRHDT and CDR2 FYEKMQ (reference sequence). The CDR3 sequence is 11 residues long. Trimming took off 8 bases at V and 5 bases at J, with 9 bases between the two ends. The CDR3 bases are TGTGCCAGCGGATTGTCTGAGACCCAGTACTTC. It encodes CASGLSETQYF.

This rearrangement joins TRBV12-3 or TRBV12-4 to TRBJ1-1; D is undetermined. Trimming took off 4 bases at V and 3 bases at J, with 9 bases between the two ends. The CDR3 has 13 amino acids. The CDR3: CASSSGLDTEAFF. Here the CDR3 DNA reads TGTGCCAGCAGTTCCGGGCTAGACACTGAAGCTTTCTTT.

The rearrangement links TRBV6-6 to TRBJ1-5, with D possibly matching TRBD1 (6 bases). Trimming left V 7 bases short and J 6 bases short, with 19 bases between. This CDR3 region has 15 residues. Germline values: CDR1 MNHNY, CDR2 SVGAGI (reference sequence). The CDR3 here is CASTGRAGVSQPQHF. For the CDR3, the DNA is TGTGCCAGCACCGGTAGGGCAGGGGTGAGTCAGCCCCAGCATTTT.

The rearrangement uses TRBV2 and TRBJ2-7; D is possibly TRBD1 (6 bases). Trimming took off 3 bases at V and 2 bases at J, with 17 bases between the two ends. Germline V gives CDR1 SNHLY, CDR2 FYNNEI. The CDR3 runs 16 residues. CDR3 DNA sequence: TGTGCCAGCAGTGAGGGGGCAGCTCCGACTACCTACGAGCAGTACGTC. It specifies CASSEGAAPTTYEQYV.